This paragraph reports one T cell receptor beta chain. Clinical history as reported by participants underpinned cohort assignment. This specimen belongs to a study of blood T cell repertoires in COVID-19. At the level of the study: The United States, Italy and Spain supplied acute and convalescent COVID-19 samples. PBMCs, B-cell-depleted T cells, or T cells provided the cDNA or gDNA that made up the material.

In the original workflow: Reference gene primer amplification yielded estimated nucleated cell counts. The assay was immunoSEQ multiplex PCR, and TCRdb's table has in-frame clones only and misses some. V and J calls and clone size are those listed in that table; D and trimming were worked out from the DNA. The sample includes around 330,000 clones, roughly 87% of them seen just once. The TCR originated in a woman between 18 and 29 years old who had recovered from COVID-19. The sample consisted of PBMCs or T cells enriched from blood (not recorded which).

For the CDR3, the DNA is TGTGCCAGCAGCTTAGGAGCGGGGGGGTCGGAGACCCAGTACTTC. This translates into CASSLGAGGSETQYF. V is TRBV7-2 and J is TRBJ2-5, with TRBD2 matching over 10 bases. The length of the CDR3 is 15 residues. Unmatched junction bases numbered 4, after V lost 1 base and J lost 5 bases. The germline V gene encodes CDR1 SGHTA and CDR2 FQGNSA.